This note documents a single TCR beta chain sequence. In the original processing: Amplification from reference gene primers served as the basis for estimated nucleated cell counts. Sequencing used immunoSEQ multiplex PCR; TCRdb keeps in-frame clones, though not all of them. V and J calls and clone size come straight from that table; D and trimming were deduced from the DNA. The data show 200,000 or so clones, around 84% seen once. The sample comes from a study of blood T cell repertoires in COVID-19. Background on the study: COVID-19 samples, acute and convalescent, were from the United States, Italy and Spain. Sources were T cells, B-cell-depleted T cells, or PBMCs; the material itself was cDNA or gDNA.

The germline CDR1 and CDR2 sequences are SGHRS and YFSETQ. The CDR3 spans 16 residues. Trimming took 0 bases from V and 1 from J; bases not matched to a gene: 2. The V gene is TRBV5-1, the J gene TRBJ2-2, with TRBD2 matching over 8 bases. The sample was peripheral blood. The source of this sequence is a human donor in a cohort sampled during active COVID-19. The CDR3 coding sequence is TGCGCCAGCAGCTTGGATCTAGCGGGGAACACCGGGGAGCTGTTTTTT. Translation gives CASSLDLAGNTGELFF.